The 32 T cell receptor beta chains below come from one sample, sequenced in a study of control samples from healthy donors and cancer patients. The repertoire was sequenced with immunoSEQ multiplex PCR; TCRdb's copy has only in-frame clones and lacks some. The sample records roughly 370,000 clones, around 90% being singletons. The material sequenced was PBMCs. These receptors were obtained from a middle-aged man with head and neck cancer.

The chain is built from TRBV21-1 and TRBJ1-1. TRBV21-1 is listed as a pseudogene. The CDR3 consists of 14 residues. The CDR3 reads CASSNRTKNTEAFF. The DNA of the CDR3 is TGTGCCAGCAGCAATCGAACTAAGAACACTGAAGCTTTCTTT.

The J gene is TRBJ1-3, the V gene TRBV5-1; the D gene is possibly TRBD1 (5 bases). Germline V gene sequence: CDR1 SGHRS, CDR2 YFSETQ. V shed 3 bases and J shed 1 base, with 14 bases lying between them. The CDR3 extends over 16 amino acids. CDR3 coding DNA: TGCGCCAGCAGCTGGTCAGAGCAGGGTTCTGGAAACACCATATATTTT. This codes for CASSWSEQGSGNTIYF.

The rearrangement joins TRBV29-1 to TRBJ2-2, with a tentative D call TRBD2 (5 bases). The CDR3 is 13 residues long. In germline, CDR1 is SQVTM, CDR2 ANQGSEA. Trimming removed 7 bases from V and 1 base from J, with 10 bases in between. The CDR3 DNA reads as TGCAGCGCCCCCGGAGGGAACACCGGGGAGCTGTTTTTT. This encodes CSAPGGNTGELFF.

The J gene is TRBJ1-4, the V gene TRBV7-9; D gene ambiguous. CDR3 length: 11 residues. CDR1 is SEHNR, CDR2 FQNEAQ, per germline (reference sequence). The V end was cut by 3 bases, the J end by 8 bases, with 4 bases between. CDR3 residues: CASSLYEKLFF. The CDR3, as DNA: TGTGCCAGCAGCTTGTACGAAAAACTGTTTTTT.

The CDR3 sequence: CASSTGQGAIGELFF. The CDR3 DNA reads as TGCGCCAGCAGCACAGGACAGGGGGCTATCGGGGAGCTGTTTTTT. V and J are TRBV5-1 and TRBJ2-2; TRBD1 matches at 11 bases. The germline V gene encodes CDR1 SGHRS and CDR2 YFSETQ. The CDR3 spans 15 residues. The V gene end was trimmed by 4 bases and the J gene end by 7 bases; junction bases not matched to a gene: 6.

V is TRBV5-1 and J is TRBJ1-6, with D perhaps matching TRBD1 (6 bases). Trimming removed 1 base from V and 10 bases from J, with 12 bases in between. The CDR3 spans 14 residues. In germline, CDR1 is SGHRS, CDR2 YFSETQ. Written as DNA, the CDR3 is TGCGCCAGCAGCTTGTCCGGGGGCGGGTCACCCCTCCACTTT. Translation: CASSLSGGGSPLHF.

The chain uses TRBV5-1 and TRBJ1-1, with 9 bases that match TRBD1. Germline loops: CDR1 SGHRS, CDR2 YFSETQ. The CDR3 consists of 15 residues. V shed 3 bases and J 5 bases; nucleotides not matched to a gene: 8. This CDR3 is CASSSSRDRVTEAFF. CDR3 nucleotide sequence: TGCGCCAGCAGCTCCTCCCGGGACAGGGTAACTGAAGCTTTCTTT.

This chain joins TRBV28 and TRBJ1-5; the D gene is possibly TRBD1 (6 bases). The CDR3 has 18 amino acids. Germline loops: CDR1 MDHEN, CDR2 SYDVKM. V lost 6 bases and J 0 bases, leaving 21 bases between the germline ends. DNA of the CDR3: TGTGCCAGCAGCTCCACAGGGTCCCCCGATTATAGCAATCAGCCCCAGCATTTT. This translates into CASSSTGSPDYSNQPQHF.

The V and J genes are TRBV30 and TRBJ2-5; D remains unclear. The CDR3 has 12 residues. The V gene's germline CDR1 is GTSNPN and CDR2 SVGIG (reference sequence). The germline V and J ends were trimmed by 5 bases and 5 bases, with 12 bases remaining between them. In DNA, the CDR3 is TGTGCCTGGGGCTTATTTGGGGAGACCCAGTACTTC. This codes for CAWGLFGETQYF.

The J gene is TRBJ2-7, the V gene TRBV10-3; TRBD1 matches at 9 bases. The CDR3 length is 15 residues. CDR1 is ENHRY and CDR2 is SYGVKD in the germline V gene. Germline trimming cut 6 bases from V and 0 bases from J; bases unmatched to any gene: 6. This chain's CDR3 is CAISTGTGRSYEQYF. CDR3 DNA sequence: TGTGCCATCAGCACCGGGACAGGGCGCTCCTACGAGCAGTACTTC.

This sequence joins TRBV7-2 and TRBJ2-3; TRBD1 matches at 11 bases. The CDR3 length is 17 residues. Germline V gene data show CDR1 as SGHTA and CDR2 as FQGNSA. The ends lost 2 bases at V and 6 bases at J; junction bases unmatched: 10. The CDR3 sequence is CASSLLAGTGGRDTQYF. The CDR3 coding sequence is TGTGCCAGCAGCTTACTGGCCGGGACAGGGGGACGGGATACGCAGTATTTT. Filled out from reference TRBV7-2 and TRBJ2-3, the complete variable domain reads GAGVSQSPSNKVTEKGKDVELRCDPISGHTALYWYRQSLGQGLEFLIYFQGNSAPDKSGLPSDRFSAERTGGSVSTLTIQRTQQEDSAVYLCASSLLAGTGGRDTQYFGPGTRLTVL.

The chain employs TRBV6-5 and TRBJ1-1, with D maybe TRBD1 (5 bases). The V gene's germline CDR1 is MNHEY and CDR2 SVGAGI. The CDR3 extends over 15 amino acids. Trimming removed 0 bases at V and 5 bases at J, with 13 bases between. CDR3 bases: TGTGCCAGCAGTTACTCTTTGGGGCAGGAAACTGAAGCTTTCTTT. Translation gives CASSYSLGQETEAFF.

The chain is built from TRBV19 and TRBJ1-2, with a tentative D call TRBD1 (6 bases). Germline CDR1 and CDR2: LNHDA and SQIVND (reference sequence). The CDR3 runs to 13 residues. V was cut by 0 bases and J by 8 bases, with 10 bases left in between. CDR3: CASSIDGGAGYTF. CDR3 DNA: TGTGCCAGTAGTATAGACGGGGGCGCGGGCTACACCTTC.

The gene calls are TRBV10-3 and TRBJ2-3; 7 bases are shared with TRBD1. Germline loops: CDR1 ENHRY, CDR2 SYGVKD. The trim removed 6 bases at V and 1 base at J, leaving 1 base unmatched. The CDR3 spans 13 residues. The CDR3 spells CAIRGGRTDTQYF. As DNA, the CDR3 is TGTGCCATCAGAGGGGGCCGCACAGATACGCAGTATTTT.

The J gene is TRBJ1-2, the V gene TRBV27; maybe TRBD1 (5 bases). Germline lookup yields CDR1 MNHEY and CDR2 SMNVEV (reference sequence). Trimming pared 6 bases from V and 8 bases from J, leaving 22 bases between. This CDR3 region has 15 residues. DNA of the CDR3: TGTGCCAGCAGCTCGCACTCCAGGGACTCGGGAGGCTACACCTTC. Encoded protein: CASSSHSRDSGGYTF.

This sequence joins TRBV28 and TRBJ2-7; 8 nucleotides line up with TRBD2. Germline V lookup: CDR1 MDHEN, CDR2 SYDVKM. V shed 7 bases, J shed 4 bases, and the junction held 12 bases outside the gene matches. CDR3 length equals 15 residues. CDR3 DNA sequence: TGTGCCAGCAACGCCCCCGGACTAGCAGGTTACGAGCAGTACTTC. Translating gives CASNAPGLAGYEQYF.

This clone was picked up one time. The chain links TRBV7-9 to TRBJ2-7; TRBD2 is a possible D gene (7 bases). V shed 0 bases and J shed 6 bases, with 15 bases lying between them. The germline V gene has CDR1 SEHNR and CDR2 FQNEAQ (reference sequence). There are 15 residues in the CDR3. CDR3 protein: CASSLALAGALEQYF. DNA for the CDR3: TGTGCCAGCAGCTTAGCGCTGGCGGGGGCTCTCGAGCAGTACTTC.

The genes are TRBV10-1 and TRBJ1-1; maybe TRBD1 (6 bases). Deletions cut 2 bases from V and 6 bases from J, with 7 bases between. Germline V gives CDR1 WNHNN, CDR2 SYGVQD (reference sequence). The CDR3 has 12 residues. The CDR3 sequence is CASSENRAEAFF. CDR3 nucleotide sequence: TGCGCCAGCAGTGAGAACAGGGCTGAAGCTTTCTTT.

The J gene is TRBJ2-5, the V gene TRBV6-5; 8 bases align to TRBD2. V gave up 6 bases and J gave up 5 bases; unmatched junction bases: 11. Germline-derived CDR1 and CDR2 are MNHEY and SVGAGI. The CDR3 covers 15 residues. The CDR3: CASSRLGLDRETQYF. The CDR3 nucleotides are TGTGCCAGCAGCCGACTGGGACTAGATCGGGAGACCCAGTACTTC.

This chain connects TRBV19 to TRBJ1-4, with D unclear. The better agreement between TRBJ2-2 and the DNA end casts doubt on the J call. The CDR3 has 14 amino acids. CDR1 and CDR2 from the germline V gene are LNHDA and SQIVND (reference sequence). The CDR3 DNA is TGTGCCAGTAGTATTATCGAACGCCCCCCGGAGCTGTTTTTT. This gives the protein CASSIIERPPELFF.

This clone was picked up one time. The CDR3 here is CASSYGGTEAFF. The CDR3 coding sequence is TGTGCCAGCAGTTACGGGGGTACTGAAGCTTTCTTT. The chain has TRBV6-6 and TRBJ1-1, with a weak D call TRBD1 (5 bases). Trimming took off 2 bases at V and 5 bases at J, with 6 bases between the two ends. The CDR3 is 12 residues long. CDR1 is MNHNY and CDR2 is SVGAGI in the germline V gene (reference sequence).

This clone has a single count. The chain employs TRBV28 and TRBJ1-2, with 8 bases matching TRBD1. The CDR3 extends over 13 amino acids. The germline CDR1 and CDR2 sequences are MDHEN and SYDVKM. V lost 5 bases to trimming and J lost 7 bases; unmatched junction nucleotides: 6. The CDR3 protein is CASSTPDRAGYTF. The DNA of the CDR3 is TGTGCCAGCAGTACCCCGGACAGGGCTGGCTACACCTTC.

The chain uses TRBV6-5 and TRBJ2-3; 10 bases align to TRBD1. The germline gives CDR1 MNHEY, CDR2 SVGAGI. The CDR3 has 12 amino acids. The V and J ends lost 11 bases and 9 bases, in that order; junction bases with no gene match: 8. CDR3 residues: CAAGTGAGTQYF. CDR3 bases: TGTGCCGCCGGGACAGGGGCAGGGACGCAGTATTTT.

The V gene is TRBV5-6, the J gene TRBJ1-1; D not certain. Germline V gene lookup returns CDR1 SGHDT and CDR2 YYEEEE. The CDR3 extends over 15 amino acids. V lost 0 bases and J lost 1, with 10 bases in between. CDR3 bases: TGTGCCAGCAGCTTGGTGGGCAGGACGAACACTGAAGCTTTCTTT. Amino acids: CASSLVGRTNTEAFF.

The chain links TRBV2 to TRBJ2-2; 9 bases match TRBD1. The J segment lost 9 bases and the V segment lost 5 bases, leaving 10 bases of the junction unmatched. CDR1 and CDR2 (germline): SNHLY, FYNNEI. There are 15 residues in the CDR3. The CDR3 nucleotides are TGTGCCAGCAGTAAAAGGGACAGGGTTTCTCGGGAGCTGTTTTTT. Residues: CASSKRDRVSRELFF.

The chain is built from TRBV4-2 and TRBJ2-7; 10 nucleotides align to TRBD2. The V segment lost 0 bases and the J segment 2 bases; nucleotides outside the gene matches: 4. Per the germline V gene, CDR1 is LGHNA and CDR2 is YNFKEQ. The length of the CDR3 is 16 residues. In DNA, the CDR3 is TGTGCCAGCAGCCAAGAATGGCTAGCGGGAGCCTACGAGCAGTACTTC. Protein: CASSQEWLAGAYEQYF.

The rearrangement joins TRBV6-5 to TRBJ1-1; perhaps TRBD1 as D (6 bases). This CDR3 has 14 residues. Germline values: CDR1 MNHEY, CDR2 SVGAGI. The ends were cut back, 4 bases at V and 5 bases at J, with 14 bases in the middle. The CDR3, as DNA: TGTGCCAGCAGTTCCCACGACAGGAGGACTGAAGCTTTCTTT. Its translation: CASSSHDRRTEAFF.

This sequence joins TRBV29-1 and TRBJ2-3; TRBD2 matches 9 bases. The CDR3 consists of 14 residues. The germline V gene encodes CDR1 SQVTM and CDR2 ANQGSEA. V gave up 7 bases and J gave up 7 bases; unmatched junction bases: 12. The CDR3: CSADGSGSSNTQYF. In nucleotides, the CDR3 is TGCAGCGCCGATGGTAGCGGGAGTAGCAATACGCAGTATTTT.

Concerning this clone: The sample has other DNA sequences that encode this CDR3 too. This chain uses TRBV21-1 with TRBJ1-5. TRBV21-1 represents a pseudogene. The CDR3 runs to 16 residues. This chain's CDR3 is CASSAHEGRGNQPQHF. The CDR3, as DNA: TGTGCCAGCAGCGCCCACGAAGGTAGGGGCAATCAGCCCCAGCATTTT.

The rearrangement links TRBV19 to TRBJ2-7; possible D gene TRBD2, 6 bases. The CDR3 is made up of 17 amino acids. Germline V lookup: CDR1 LNHDA, CDR2 SQIVND (reference sequence). Trimming cost V 1 base and J 0 bases, with 16 bases left between them. CDR3 residues: CASSIALGTRYSYEQYF. The CDR3 bases are TGTGCCAGTAGTATAGCTTTGGGGACTCGTTACTCCTACGAGCAGTACTTC. The full variable domain, completed using reference TRBV19 and TRBJ2-7, is DGGITQSPKYLFRKEGQNVTLSCEQNLNHDAMYWYRQDPGQGLRLIYYSQIVNDFQKGDIAEGYSVSREKKESFPLTVTSAQKNPTAFYLCASSIALGTRYSYEQYFGPGTRLTVT.

The chain employs TRBV7-3 and TRBJ2-1; D possibly corresponds to TRBD2 (6 bases). Germline V gene lookup returns CDR1 SGHTA and CDR2 FQGTGA. V lost 4 bases and J lost 5, with 12 bases in between. This CDR3 has 14 residues. The CDR3 sequence is CASSSLDYNNEQFF. The CDR3 DNA reads TGTGCCAGCAGCTCCCTGGACTATAACAATGAGCAGTTCTTC.

This chain uses TRBV9 with TRBJ1-1; D ambiguous. This CDR3 comprises 11 residues. V was shortened by 3 bases and J by 8 bases, with 8 bases between the two germline ends. Germline loops: CDR1 SGDLS, CDR2 YYNGEE. The CDR3 sequence is CASSEVEEAFF. In nucleotides, the CDR3 is TGTGCCAGCAGCGAGGTGGAGGAAGCTTTCTTT.